This T cell receptor beta chain was identified during a study of blood T cell repertoires in COVID-19. Germline V gene sequence: CDR1 SGHRS, CDR2 YFSETQ. V was pared by 3 bases and J by 4 bases, with 8 bases of the junction left unmatched. This CDR3 comprises 15 residues. Assay: immunoSEQ multiplex PCR; the TCRdb copy retains only in-frame clones and omits some. The sample records roughly 320,000 clones, around nine tenths being singletons. The sequenced sample consisted of PBMCs or T cells enriched from blood (not recorded which). The V gene is TRBV5-1, the J gene TRBJ2-7; 9 bases fit TRBD1. This clonotype was sampled from a woman aged 25 to 39 who had been exposed to COVID-19. CDR3 DNA: TGCGCCAGCAGCTCCTTAAGGGGACAGGGATACGAGCAGTACTTC. Translating it yields CASSSLRGQGYEQYF.